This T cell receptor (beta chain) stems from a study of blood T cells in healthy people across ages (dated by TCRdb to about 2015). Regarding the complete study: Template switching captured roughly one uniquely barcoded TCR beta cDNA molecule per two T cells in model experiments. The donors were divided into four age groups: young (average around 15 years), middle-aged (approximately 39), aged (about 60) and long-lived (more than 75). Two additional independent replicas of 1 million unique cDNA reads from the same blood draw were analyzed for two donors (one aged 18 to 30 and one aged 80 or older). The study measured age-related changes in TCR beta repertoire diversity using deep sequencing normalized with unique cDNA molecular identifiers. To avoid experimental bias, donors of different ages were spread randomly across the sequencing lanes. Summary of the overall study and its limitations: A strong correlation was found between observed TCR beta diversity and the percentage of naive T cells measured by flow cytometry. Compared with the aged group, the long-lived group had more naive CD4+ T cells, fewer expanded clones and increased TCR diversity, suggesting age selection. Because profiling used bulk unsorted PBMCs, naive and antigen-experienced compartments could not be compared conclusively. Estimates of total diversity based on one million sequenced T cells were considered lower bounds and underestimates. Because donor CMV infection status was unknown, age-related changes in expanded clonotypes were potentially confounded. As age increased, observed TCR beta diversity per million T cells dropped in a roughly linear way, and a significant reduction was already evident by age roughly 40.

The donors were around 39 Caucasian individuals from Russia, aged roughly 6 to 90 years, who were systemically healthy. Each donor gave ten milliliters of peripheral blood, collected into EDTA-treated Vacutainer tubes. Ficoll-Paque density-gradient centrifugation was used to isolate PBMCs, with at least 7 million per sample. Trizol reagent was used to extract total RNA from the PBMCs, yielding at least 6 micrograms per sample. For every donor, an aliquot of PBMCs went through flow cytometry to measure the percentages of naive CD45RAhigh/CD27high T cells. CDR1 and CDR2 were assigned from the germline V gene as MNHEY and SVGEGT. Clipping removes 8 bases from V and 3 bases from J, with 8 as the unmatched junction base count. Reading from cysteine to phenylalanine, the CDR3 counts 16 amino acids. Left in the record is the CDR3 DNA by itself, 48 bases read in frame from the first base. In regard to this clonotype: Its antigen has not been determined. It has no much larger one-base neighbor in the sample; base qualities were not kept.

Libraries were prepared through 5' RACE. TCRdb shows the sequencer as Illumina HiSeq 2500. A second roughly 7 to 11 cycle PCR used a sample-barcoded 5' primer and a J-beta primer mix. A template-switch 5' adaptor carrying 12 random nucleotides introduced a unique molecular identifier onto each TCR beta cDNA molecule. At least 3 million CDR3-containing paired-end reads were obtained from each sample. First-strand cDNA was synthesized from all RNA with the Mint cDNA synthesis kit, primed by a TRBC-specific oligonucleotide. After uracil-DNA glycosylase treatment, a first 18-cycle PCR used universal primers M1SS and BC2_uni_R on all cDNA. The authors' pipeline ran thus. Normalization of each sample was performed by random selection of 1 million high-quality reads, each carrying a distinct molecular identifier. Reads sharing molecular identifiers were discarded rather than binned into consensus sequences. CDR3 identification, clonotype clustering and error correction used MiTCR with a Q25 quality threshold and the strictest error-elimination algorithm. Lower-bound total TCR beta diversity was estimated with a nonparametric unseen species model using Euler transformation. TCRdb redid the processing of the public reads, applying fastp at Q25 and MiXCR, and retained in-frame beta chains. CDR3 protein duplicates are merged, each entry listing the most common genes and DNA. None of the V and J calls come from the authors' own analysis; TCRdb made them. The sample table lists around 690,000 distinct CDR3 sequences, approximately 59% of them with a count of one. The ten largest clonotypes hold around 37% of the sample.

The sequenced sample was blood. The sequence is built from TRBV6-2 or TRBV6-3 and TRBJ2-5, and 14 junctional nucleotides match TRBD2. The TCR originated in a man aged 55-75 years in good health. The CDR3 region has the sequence CASRQPTSGGEETQYF. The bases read TGTGCCAGCCGACAGCCGACTAGCGGGGGGGAAGAGACCCAGTACTTC.